The 6 T cell receptor beta chains in this list originate from one sample, sequenced in a study of blood T cell repertoires in COVID-19. This table comes from immunoSEQ multiplex PCR, and its TCRdb copy is limited to in-frame clones, with some not included. The table records fewer than 25,000 clones, roughly 85% of them present only once. Sequencing was carried out using peripheral blood. These receptor sequences come from a woman of 80 years or more with active or convalescent COVID-19.

In the case of this clone: An end of the junction does not agree with germline; a read error may underlie this. The rearrangement links TRBV24-1 to TRBJ2-3; tentative D call: TRBD1 (5 bases). Germline loops: CDR1 KGHDR, CDR2 SFDVKD. CDR3 size: 13 residues. CDR3 in amino acids: CATSTDSKDTQYF. The CDR3 DNA is TGTGCCACCAGTACAGACAGCAAAGATACGCAGTATTTT.

V is TRBV29-1 and J is TRBJ1-1; D remains ambiguous. The CDR3 consists of 12 residues. Looked up from germline, CDR1 is SQVTM and CDR2 is ANQGSEA. The ends were cut back, 6 bases at V and 5 bases at J, with 13 bases in the middle. CDR3 residues: CSVRRAVTEAFF. CDR3 sequence (DNA): TGCAGCGTAAGGAGAGCTGTTACTGAAGCTTTCTTT.

In its sample, this clone was seen once. The rearrangement joins TRBV5-1 to TRBJ1-6; D ambiguous. CDR1 and CDR2 (germline): SGHRS, YFSETQ. The CDR3 runs to 16 residues. V lost 4 bases, J lost 0 bases, and 11 bases lay in between. This CDR3 is CASSARPSSYNSPLHF. CDR3 DNA sequence: TGCGCCAGCAGCGCGCGACCTAGCTCCTATAATTCACCCCTCCACTTT.

Written as DNA, the CDR3 is TGTGCCACCAGCGCCTGGGGGAGACAGGGGCTATACAATGAGCAGTTCTTC. Amino acid sequence: CATSAWGRQGLYNEQFF. The V and J genes are TRBV24-1 and TRBJ2-1; TRBD1 matches at 8 bases. The germline V gene encodes CDR1 KGHDR and CDR2 SFDVKD. Unmatched junction bases numbered 14, after V lost 7 bases and J lost 4 bases. There are 17 residues in the CDR3.

This clone was counted once. The chain joins TRBV2 to TRBJ1-6; maybe TRBD1 (6 bases). This CDR3 is 15 amino acids long. V shed 4 bases and J shed 9 bases, with 16 bases lying between them. CDR1 and CDR2 from the germline V gene are SNHLY and FYNNEI. The CDR3 DNA is TGTGCCAGCAGTGTAAGGTCCCAAGGGGGTTCACCCCTCCACTTT. Protein: CASSVRSQGGSPLHF. The full variable domain, its missing parts supplied by reference TRBV2 and TRBJ1-6, is EPEVTQTPSHQVTQMGQEVILRCVPISNHLYFYWYRQILGQKVEFLVSFYNNEISEKSEIFDDQFSVERPDGSNFTLKIRSTKLEDSAMYFCASSVRSQGGSPLHFGNGTRLTVT.

This chain connects TRBV4-3 to TRBJ1-4; 9 bases line up with TRBD1. CDR3 length: 14 residues. The V gene's germline CDR1 is LGHNA and CDR2 YSLEER. V lost 3 bases and J lost 8; bases outside the gene matches: 4. CDR3 residues: CASSQDRGREKLFF. CDR3 DNA: TGCGCCAGCAGCCAGGACAGGGGTAGAGAAAAACTGTTTTTT.